These 20 T cell receptor beta chains were all obtained from the same sample, sequenced in a study of T cell responses to AZD1222 COVID-19 vaccine. TCRdb's table, derived via immunoSEQ multiplex PCR, lists solely in-frame clones and lacks some. The sample has around 180,000 clones; about 85% are singletons. The sample was peripheral blood, taken on day 0 of AZD1222 vaccination. These receptors all come from an adult in good health.

The chain links TRBV5-1 to TRBJ2-1; TRBD2 agrees at 10 bases. With 2 bases clipped from V and 6 bases from J, the junction kept 14 bases outside the gene matches. The germline V gene encodes CDR1 SGHRS and CDR2 YFSETQ. This CDR3 spans 18 amino acids. The CDR3 bases are TGCGCCAGCAGCTTTCATTTCGGAGCGGGAGGGCCTGGCAATGAGCAGTTCTTC. It translates to CASSFHFGAGGPGNEQFF. Filled out from reference TRBV5-1 and TRBJ2-1, the complete variable domain reads KAGVTQTPRYLIKTRGQQVTLSCSPISGHRSVSWYQQTPGQGLQFLFEYFSETQRNKGNFPGRFSGRQFSNSRSEMNVSTLELGDSALYLCASSFHFGAGGPGNEQFFGPGTRLTVL.

The gene calls are TRBV6-6 and TRBJ2-6; the D is unclear. V was clipped by 6 bases and J by 1 base, with 4 bases between them. This CDR3 has 13 residues. The germline V gene encodes CDR1 MNHNY and CDR2 SVGAGI (reference sequence). CDR3 nucleotide sequence: TGTGCCAGCAGCCTTTCTGGGGCCAACGTCCTGACTTTC. It is translated as CASSLSGANVLTF.

V usage is TRBV5-1 and J usage is TRBJ1-1, with 7 positions matching TRBD1. The CDR3 runs to 17 residues. The V and J ends lost 1 base and 3 bases, in that order; junction bases with no gene match: 12. In germline, CDR1 is SGHRS, CDR2 YFSETQ. The CDR3 DNA sequence: TGCGCCAGCAGCTTGAGACAGGGATCATATGGGGACACTGAAGCTTTCTTT. It specifies CASSLRQGSYGDTEAFF.

The chain is built from TRBV5-5 and TRBJ1-3, with D perhaps TRBD1 (6 bases). Germline CDR1 and CDR2: SGHKS and YYEKEE (reference sequence). The CDR3 is made up of 15 amino acids. V lost 2 bases and J 0 bases, leaving 9 bases between the germline ends. CDR3 protein: CASSFGQISGNTIYF. The CDR3 DNA reads TGTGCCAGCAGCTTTGGACAGATCTCTGGAAACACCATATATTTT.

CDR3 in amino acids: CASSSSLYEQYF. The CDR3 coding sequence is TGTGCCAGCAGTTCGAGTTTATACGAGCAGTACTTC. The chain recombines TRBV6-5 with TRBJ2-7; D remains ambiguous. Germline CDR1 reads MNHEY; CDR2 reads SVGAGI. The length of the CDR3 is 12 residues. Trimming cost V 4 bases and J 4 bases, with 8 bases left between them.

V usage is TRBV10-3 and J usage is TRBJ2-7; D unclear. This CDR3 region has 11 residues. Germline V CDR1 and CDR2: ENHRY, SYGVKD. Trimming left V 6 bases short and J 9 bases short, with 12 bases between. The CDR3 region has the DNA TGTGCCATCAGCTCACTTAGTTGGCAGTACTTC. It codes for CAISSLSWQYF.

The chain employs TRBV6-6 and TRBJ1-6; 8 bases are a match to TRBD1. The junction had 12 bases not matched to a gene; V was cut back by 5 bases and J by 6 bases. In germline, CDR1 is MNHNY, CDR2 SVGAGI (reference sequence). This CDR3 has 17 amino acids. The CDR3 region has the DNA TGTGCCAGCAGTCCGACGGCCCGGGACAGGCTTAATTCACCCCTCCACTTT. Translating it yields CASSPTARDRLNSPLHF.

The genes are TRBV7-9 and TRBJ2-3; D is perhaps TRBD1 (7 bases). Germline V lookup: CDR1 SEHNR, CDR2 FQNEAQ (reference sequence). This CDR3 comprises 18 residues. Trimming pared 1 base from V and 10 bases from J, leaving 27 bases between. This CDR3 is CASSLGSGGPDDYNAQYF. Written as DNA, the CDR3 is TGTGCCAGCAGCTTAGGTTCAGGGGGGCCGGACGATTACAATGCGCAGTATTTT.

This clone was observed many times. The chain joins TRBV19 to TRBJ2-1; 9 bases agree with TRBD2. Trimming took 5 bases from V and 10 from J; bases not matched to a gene: 12. CDR3 length: 15 amino acids. CDR1 and CDR2 from the germline V gene are LNHDA and SQIVND (reference sequence). The CDR3 loop reads CASSLGLALSVEQFF. Written as DNA, the CDR3 is TGTGCCAGTAGTTTGGGACTAGCCCTTTCCGTCGAGCAGTTCTTC.

CDR3 nucleotides: TGTGCCAGCTCACCGGGGTGGACCGGAGGGGAAAAACTGTTTTTT. Its protein is CASSPGWTGGEKLFF. The V call is TRBV18, the J call TRBJ1-4; D is unclear. Germline V gives CDR1 KGHSH, CDR2 LQKENI. This CDR3 contains 15 residues. Trimming shortened V by 3 bases and J by 8 bases, and 16 bases separated the two germline ends.

The J gene is TRBJ2-5, the V gene TRBV30; TRBD2 matches at 9 bases. The CDR3 is 16 amino acids. Germline V CDR1 and CDR2: GTSNPN, SVGIG (reference sequence). Unmatched junction bases numbered 12, after V lost 2 bases and J lost 5 bases. The CDR3 DNA reads TGTGCCTGGAGTCACCAGTCGGGACTAGCTGGGGAGACCCAGTACTTC. Amino acids: CAWSHQSGLAGETQYF.

J is TRBJ2-7 and V is TRBV5-1; the match to TRBD2 covers 13 bases. Germline V gives CDR1 SGHRS, CDR2 YFSETQ. V was pared by 0 bases and J by 9 bases, with 9 bases of the junction left unmatched. The length of the CDR3 is 16 residues. The CDR3 reads CASSLVSGLAGAWQYF. The CDR3 region has the DNA TGCGCCAGCAGCTTGGTGTCCGGACTAGCGGGAGCATGGCAGTACTTC. Complete variable domain (other parts from reference TRBV5-1 and TRBJ2-7): KAGVTQTPRYLIKTRGQQVTLSCSPISGHRSVSWYQQTPGQGLQFLFEYFSETQRNKGNFPGRFSGRQFSNSRSEMNVSTLELGDSALYLCASSLVSGLAGAWQYFGPGTRLTVT.

V is TRBV7-2 and J is TRBJ2-1; TRBD2 is a possible D gene (5 bases). Germline V gives CDR1 SGHTA, CDR2 FQGNSA. Trimming removed 5 bases at V and 4 bases at J, with 9 bases between. The CDR3 loop spans 13 amino acids. The CDR3: CASSPRRYNEQFF. As DNA, the CDR3 is TGTGCCAGCAGCCCCAGGAGGTACAATGAGCAGTTCTTC.

The chain is built from TRBV13 and TRBJ1-3, with D hard to call. Germline assignment: CDR1 PRHDT and CDR2 FYEKMQ (reference sequence). The length of the CDR3 is 13 residues. Trimming pared 1 base from V and 6 bases from J, leaving 7 bases between. Written as DNA, the CDR3 is TGTGCCAGCAGCTTAGTAGGAGAAAACACCATATATTTT. Its protein product is CASSLVGENTIYF.

This CDR3 is CAWSGTTDTQYF. The CDR3 DNA sequence: TGTGCCTGGAGTGGAACCACAGATACGCAGTATTTT. This chain joins TRBV30 and TRBJ2-3, with no clear D. Per germline, CDR1 GTSNPN and CDR2 SVGIG (reference sequence). Trimming removed 1 base from V and 2 bases from J, with 4 bases in between. The CDR3 sequence is 12 residues long.

This clone was picked up one time. This chain links TRBV6-1 with TRBJ1-3; no definite D call. V was clipped by 4 bases and J by 0 bases, with 19 bases between them. From germline, CDR1 is MNHNS and CDR2 SASEGT. The CDR3 has 18 residues. Here the CDR3 DNA reads TGTGCCAGCAGTGCTTCCCTCCGGGGTCTTCGCTCTGGAAACACCATATATTTT. Protein sequence: CASSASLRGLRSGNTIYF.

The chain links TRBV6-5 to TRBJ1-1; D is possibly TRBD1 (5 bases). The CDR3 length is 14 residues. Germline CDR1 MNHEY, CDR2 SVGAGI. Trimming took 6 bases from V and 4 from J, leaving 15 bases between them. The CDR3 region is CASRLQGQITEAFF. The CDR3 DNA reads as TGTGCCAGCAGGTTGCAGGGTCAGATCACTGAAGCTTTCTTT.

The rearrangement uses TRBV6-1 and TRBJ2-5; either TRBD1 or TRBD2 may fit D (5 bases each). The CDR3 is made up of 13 amino acids. Germline-derived CDR1 and CDR2 are MNHNS and SASEGT. V was trimmed by 3 bases and J by 4 bases, leaving 9 bases between them. The CDR3 region is CASSEGPGETQYF. The DNA of the CDR3 is TGTGCCAGCAGTGAGGGACCGGGAGAGACCCAGTACTTC.

In the case of this clone: The same CDR3 can be traced to other DNA sequences in this sample. The chain combines TRBV28 with TRBJ2-7, with 8 nucleotides matching TRBD1. V was clipped by 4 bases and J by 0 bases; unmatched bases: 5. This CDR3 is built from 15 residues. The germline gives CDR1 MDHEN, CDR2 SYDVKM. CDR3 DNA: TGTGCCAGCAGTTCCTCCGGGACAGGCTCCTACGAGCAGTACTTC. Translation gives CASSSSGTGSYEQYF.

The chain recombines TRBV5-1 with TRBJ1-6; 9 positions agree with TRBD1. The germline V gene has CDR1 SGHRS and CDR2 YFSETQ. This CDR3 contains 15 residues. V lost 0 bases to trimming and J lost 10 bases; unmatched junction nucleotides: 5. The CDR3 loop reads CASSLGGQGGSPLHF. As DNA, the CDR3 is TGCGCCAGCAGCTTGGGGGGACAGGGAGGGTCACCCCTCCACTTT.